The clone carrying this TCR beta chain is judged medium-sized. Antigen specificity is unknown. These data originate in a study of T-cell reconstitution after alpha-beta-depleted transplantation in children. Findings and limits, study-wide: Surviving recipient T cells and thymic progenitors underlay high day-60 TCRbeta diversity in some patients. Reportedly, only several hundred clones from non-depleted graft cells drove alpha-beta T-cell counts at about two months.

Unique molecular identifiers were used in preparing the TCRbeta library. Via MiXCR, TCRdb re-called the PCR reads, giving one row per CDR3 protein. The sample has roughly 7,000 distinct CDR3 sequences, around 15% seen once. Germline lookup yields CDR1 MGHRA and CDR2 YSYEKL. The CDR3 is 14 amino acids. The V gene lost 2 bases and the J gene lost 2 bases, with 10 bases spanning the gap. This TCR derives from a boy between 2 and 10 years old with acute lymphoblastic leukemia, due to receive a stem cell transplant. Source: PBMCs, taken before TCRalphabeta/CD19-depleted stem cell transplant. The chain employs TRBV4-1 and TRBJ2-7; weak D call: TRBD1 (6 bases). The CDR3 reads CASSQMTGPYEQYF. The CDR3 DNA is TGCGCCAGCAGCCAAATGACAGGACCCTACGAGCAGTACTTC.